This entry features one T cell receptor beta chain sequence. TCRdb's copy holds only in-frame clones and misses some; the assay was immunoSEQ multiplex PCR. This table has some 24,000 clones, roughly 86% appearing once. CDR1 and CDR2 (germline): SGHNT, YYREEE (reference sequence). The V end lost 0 bases, the J end lost 3 bases, and 13 bases lay between the germline ends. CDR3 length: 16 residues. This specimen belongs to a study of T cell changes during pregnancy in multiple sclerosis. Sequencing was performed on CD4+ T cells from peripheral blood mononuclear cells, taken in the second trimester of pregnancy. This chain links TRBV5-4 with TRBJ1-3; D is unresolved. The TCR originated in a female donor in good health, enrolled as a control in a pregnancy study. For the CDR3, the DNA is TGTGCCAGCAGCTTGGCCTCGGGGTTAGGTGGAAACACCATATATTTT. This sequence encodes CASSLASGLGGNTIYF.